This is a list of T cell receptor beta chains from one sample in a study of blood T cell repertoires in COVID-19. Clones were read by immunoSEQ multiplex PCR, and TCRdb kept only the in-frame ones, dropping some. Here the sample spans about 72,000 clones, around 93% being singletons. Input material: peripheral blood. The receptors stem from a human donor in a cohort sampled during active COVID-19. CDR3s include the opening cysteine and the closing phenylalanine or tryptophan. Each record gives: J gene, D gene, clone size, V gene, CDR3 DNA, CDR3 protein. D genes are given only for firm matches. Clone size is not always given. Where it is, it says once, few, many or a class for expanded clones.

j_gene: TRBJ2-7
d_gene: TRBD1
abundance: -
v_gene: TRBV5-1
CDR3nt: TGCGCCAGCAGCTTGTCGGATAACAGGGGCGAGCAGTACTTC
CDR3aa: CASSLSDNRGEQYF

j_gene: TRBJ2-5
d_gene: TRBD1
abundance: -
v_gene: TRBV18
CDR3nt: TGTGCCAGCTCACTCAGGACAGGGGGCGTCCAAGAGACCCAGTACTTC
CDR3aa: CASSLRTGGVQETQYF

j_gene: TRBJ1-1
d_gene: TRBD1
abundance: -
v_gene: TRBV6-5
CDR3nt: TGTGCCAGCAGTTACACCGGGACAGTTGAAGCTTTCTTT
CDR3aa: CASSYTGTVEAFF

j_gene: TRBJ1-4
d_gene: TRBD1
abundance: -
v_gene: TRBV6-5
CDR3nt: TGTGCCAGCAGTTACTCATGGACAGGGGCTAATGAAAAACTGTTTTTT
CDR3aa: CASSYSWTGANEKLFF

j_gene: TRBJ2-4
d_gene: -
abundance: -
v_gene: TRBV5-4
CDR3nt: TGTGCCAGCAGCGACCGTCTAGCGGCCAAAAACATTCAGTACTTC
CDR3aa: CASSDRLAAKNIQYF

j_gene: TRBJ2-7
d_gene: -
abundance: -
v_gene: TRBV4-3
CDR3nt: TGCGCCAGCAGCCAAGGTCTAAGGAGGAAGTACTTC
CDR3aa: CASSQGLRRKYF

j_gene: TRBJ2-7
d_gene: TRBD2
abundance: -
v_gene: TRBV9
CDR3nt: TGTGCCAGCAGCCCACAACTAGCGGGAGTGTCCTACGAGCAGTACTTC
CDR3aa: CASSPQLAGVSYEQYF

j_gene: TRBJ2-3
d_gene: -
abundance: once
v_gene: TRBV28
CDR3nt: TGTGCCAGCAGTTTTCAGCGGTTGGAGGTAGATACGCAGTATTTT
CDR3aa: CASSFQRLEVDTQYF

j_gene: TRBJ2-5
d_gene: TRBD2
abundance: -
v_gene: TRBV7-2
CDR3nt: TGTGCCAGCAGCCATCGAGCGGGGGGCTTAGAGACCCAGTACTTC
CDR3aa: CASSHRAGGLETQYF

j_gene: TRBJ2-7
d_gene: -
abundance: -
v_gene: TRBV5-1
CDR3nt: TGCGCCAGCAGCTTGTGGGAGACCAGGGGAAGGGAGCAGTACTTC
CDR3aa: CASSLWETRGREQYF

j_gene: TRBJ1-3
d_gene: -
abundance: -
v_gene: TRBV6-6
CDR3nt: TGTGCCAGCAGTTACACACAGGGCTCTGGAAACACCATATATTTT
CDR3aa: CASSYTQGSGNTIYF

j_gene: TRBJ2-7
d_gene: -
abundance: once
v_gene: TRBV5-1
CDR3nt: TGCGCCAGCAGCTTGGACGGGAGTGGCTACGAGCAGTACTTC
CDR3aa: CASSLDGSGYEQYF

j_gene: TRBJ2-1
d_gene: TRBD1
abundance: -
v_gene: TRBV10-3
CDR3nt: TGTGCCATCAGTGAAGGCGAGGACAGGGTTCGGTTGAATGAGCAGTTCTTC
CDR3aa: CAISEGEDRVRLNEQFF

j_gene: TRBJ1-6
d_gene: TRBD1
abundance: -
v_gene: TRBV7-2
CDR3nt: TGTGCCAGCAACCGGGGACAGGGGAGGGGAGGATTGAATTCACCCCTCCACTTT
CDR3aa: CASNRGQGRGGLNSPLHF

j_gene: TRBJ2-1
d_gene: -
abundance: -
v_gene: TRBV5-4
CDR3nt: TGTGCCAGCAGCTTGAAAAGGGAGGTTTACAATGAGCAGTTCTTC
CDR3aa: CASSLKREVYNEQFF

j_gene: TRBJ2-3
d_gene: -
abundance: -
v_gene: TRBV6-4
CDR3nt: TGTGCCAGCAGTCCCATAGCGGCTAGCACAGATACGCAGTATTTT
CDR3aa: CASSPIAASTDTQYF

j_gene: TRBJ1-5
d_gene: TRBD1
abundance: once
v_gene: TRBV5-5
CDR3nt: TGTGCCAGCAGCTTGGAGTCCGGGACAGGCTATCAGCCCCAGCATTTT
CDR3aa: CASSLESGTGYQPQHF

j_gene: TRBJ2-2
d_gene: -
abundance: -
v_gene: TRBV7-9
CDR3nt: TGTGCCAGCAGCCTAACGACAAGTAACACCGGGGAGCTGTTTTTT
CDR3aa: CASSLTTSNTGELFF

j_gene: TRBJ1-1
d_gene: -
abundance: -
v_gene: TRBV5-1
CDR3nt: TGCGCCAGCAGTCTAGGGGTGGACACTGAAGCTTTCTTT
CDR3aa: CASSLGVDTEAFF

j_gene: TRBJ1-2
d_gene: TRBD1
abundance: -
v_gene: TRBV5-6
CDR3nt: TGTGCCAGCAGCTTGGCCCGGGACAGGGGTTTTCTTTATGGCTACACCTTC
CDR3aa: CASSLARDRGFLYGYTF

j_gene: TRBJ2-1
d_gene: TRBD2
abundance: once
v_gene: TRBV19
CDR3nt: TGTGCCAGTAGTATAGCCACGGGGACTAGCGGTTACAATGAGCAGTTCTTC
CDR3aa: CASSIATGTSGYNEQFF

j_gene: TRBJ2-2
d_gene: -
abundance: -
v_gene: TRBV5-6
CDR3nt: TGTGCCAGCAGCTTCTGGCGGGGATCGAACACCGGGGAGCTGTTTTTT
CDR3aa: CASSFWRGSNTGELFF

j_gene: TRBJ1-2
d_gene: -
abundance: -
v_gene: TRBV19
CDR3nt: TGTGCCAGTAGTCCTCGGGAGGGAGGAGGTCTCGGCTATGGCTACACCTTC
CDR3aa: CASSPREGGGLGYGYTF

j_gene: TRBJ1-5
d_gene: -
abundance: -
v_gene: TRBV28
CDR3nt: TGTGCCAGCAGTGGGCCAGGGTATCAGCCCCAGCATTTT
CDR3aa: CASSGPGYQPQHF

j_gene: TRBJ1-3
d_gene: -
abundance: -
v_gene: TRBV19
CDR3nt: TGTGCCAGTAGAGACAGGACAAACTCTGGAAACACCATATATTTT
CDR3aa: CASRDRTNSGNTIYF

j_gene: TRBJ2-1
d_gene: TRBD2
abundance: -
v_gene: TRBV3-1/TRBV3-2
CDR3nt: TGTGCCAGCAGCCTAACCTTACTAGCGGGTTATAGCTCCTACAATGAGCAGTTCTTC
CDR3aa: CASSLTLLAGYSSYNEQFF

j_gene: TRBJ2-7
d_gene: TRBD1
abundance: -
v_gene: TRBV7-8
CDR3nt: TGTGCCAGCAGCTTAGTCCGGGACAGGGGGTACGAGCAGTACTTC
CDR3aa: CASSLVRDRGYEQYF

j_gene: TRBJ1-2
d_gene: TRBD1
abundance: -
v_gene: TRBV7-9
CDR3nt: TGTGCCAGCAGCTCAAGGGACAGGGAGGGATCTAACTATGGCTACACCTTC
CDR3aa: CASSSRDREGSNYGYTF

j_gene: TRBJ1-4
d_gene: TRBD1
abundance: -
v_gene: TRBV7-2
CDR3nt: TGTGCCAGCAGCCGGGACAGTGTCAATGAAAAACTGTTTTTT
CDR3aa: CASSRDSVNEKLFF

j_gene: TRBJ2-7
d_gene: TRBD2
abundance: -
v_gene: TRBV4-2
CDR3nt: TGTGCCAGCAGCCCCAGGACTAGGTACTACGAGCAGTACTTC
CDR3aa: CASSPRTRYYEQYF

j_gene: TRBJ2-1
d_gene: -
abundance: once
v_gene: TRBV7-9
CDR3nt: TGTGCCAGCAGCTTCCCCCAGTCCTACAATGAGCAGTTCTTC
CDR3aa: CASSFPQSYNEQFF

j_gene: TRBJ1-6
d_gene: TRBD1
abundance: -
v_gene: TRBV19
CDR3nt: TGTGCCAGTAGCTTACAGGGGATGGGAGATAATTCACCCCTCCACTTT
CDR3aa: CASSLQGMGDNSPLHF

j_gene: TRBJ2-1
d_gene: TRBD2
abundance: -
v_gene: TRBV9
CDR3nt: TGTGCCAGCAGCGGGCTATCTATAGCGGGGGCCAATGAGCAGTTCTTC
CDR3aa: CASSGLSIAGANEQFF

j_gene: TRBJ1-2
d_gene: TRBD1
abundance: -
v_gene: TRBV5-5
CDR3nt: TGTGCCAGCAGCTTGGGTTCAGGGGGAGCTAACTATGGCTACACCTTC
CDR3aa: CASSLGSGGANYGYTF

j_gene: TRBJ2-1
d_gene: TRBD1
abundance: -
v_gene: TRBV7-3
CDR3nt: TGTGCCAGCAGCTTAGGAACAGGGGCTATGTTCTTC
CDR3aa: CASSLGTGAMFF

j_gene: TRBJ2-1
d_gene: -
abundance: -
v_gene: TRBV5-6
CDR3nt: TGTGCCAGCAGCTTGGAGCGGGTGGGTGAGCAGTTCTTC
CDR3aa: CASSLERVGEQFF

j_gene: TRBJ2-7
d_gene: TRBD2
abundance: -
v_gene: TRBV7-2
CDR3nt: TGTGCCAGCAGCTTAGCTCCTAGCGGGTACGAGCAGTACTTC
CDR3aa: CASSLAPSGYEQYF

j_gene: TRBJ2-7
d_gene: -
abundance: -
v_gene: TRBV6-5
CDR3nt: TGTGCCAGCAGTTCGACAGACCGGATCCCCTACGAGCAGTACTTC
CDR3aa: CASSSTDRIPYEQYF

j_gene: TRBJ2-5
d_gene: TRBD2
abundance: -
v_gene: TRBV9
CDR3nt: TGTGCCAGCAGCGTGGGAGCGGGAAGTCGGGGAGAGACCCAGTACTTC
CDR3aa: CASSVGAGSRGETQYF

j_gene: TRBJ2-5
d_gene: TRBD1
abundance: once
v_gene: TRBV29-1
CDR3nt: TGCAGCGTTGAGTTTGTAGTACAGGGGGCGAGAGAGACCCAGTACTTC
CDR3aa: CSVEFVVQGARETQYF

j_gene: TRBJ2-3
d_gene: TRBD2
abundance: -
v_gene: TRBV27
CDR3nt: TGTGCCAGCAGGCGGGGGTTTAGCACAGATACGCAGTATTTT
CDR3aa: CASRRGFSTDTQYF

j_gene: TRBJ2-3
d_gene: TRBD1
abundance: -
v_gene: TRBV12-5
CDR3nt: TGTGCTAGTGGTTTACAGGGGACAGATACGCAGTATTTT
CDR3aa: CASGLQGTDTQYF

j_gene: TRBJ1-5
d_gene: -
abundance: -
v_gene: TRBV19
CDR3nt: TGTGCCAGTAGTATAGGGAAGACTGCCGAGCCTCAGCCCCAGCATTTT
CDR3aa: CASSIGKTAEPQPQHF

j_gene: TRBJ1-1
d_gene: TRBD1
abundance: -
v_gene: TRBV4-3
CDR3nt: TGCGCCAGCAGCCAAGGGGTCGGGACAGAGAACACTGAAGCTTTCTTT
CDR3aa: CASSQGVGTENTEAFF

j_gene: TRBJ2-3
d_gene: TRBD2
abundance: -
v_gene: TRBV27
CDR3nt: TGTGCCAGCAGCGTTCCGGCAGGCCGGGGGGTTAGGCAGTATTTT
CDR3aa: CASSVPAGRGVRQYF

j_gene: TRBJ1-2
d_gene: -
abundance: -
v_gene: TRBV12-2
CDR3nt: TGTGCAAGTCGCTTTTTCTATTCCGTAATTGGCTACACCTTC
CDR3aa: CASRFFYSVIGYTF

j_gene: TRBJ2-5
d_gene: -
abundance: once
v_gene: TRBV2
CDR3nt: TGTGCCAGCATTTTGATTAGGAGCCAAGAGACCCAGTACTTC
CDR3aa: CASILIRSQETQYF

j_gene: TRBJ2-5
d_gene: -
abundance: once
v_gene: TRBV27
CDR3nt: TGTGCCAGCAGTTTCGACAGGCAAGAGACCCAGTACTTC
CDR3aa: CASSFDRQETQYF

j_gene: TRBJ1-1
d_gene: TRBD1
abundance: once
v_gene: TRBV29-1
CDR3nt: TGCAGCGTTGAATATAGGACAGGAGAATGGGTGAACACTGAAGCTTTCTTT
CDR3aa: CSVEYRTGEWVNTEAFF

j_gene: TRBJ1-4
d_gene: -
abundance: -
v_gene: TRBV12-2
CDR3nt: TGTGCAAGTCGCTTAGCGTCGACAGGGGCCATAGGGGAAAAACTGTTTTTT
CDR3aa: CASRLASTGAIGEKLFF

j_gene: TRBJ2-3
d_gene: TRBD2
abundance: -
v_gene: TRBV6-5
CDR3nt: TGTGCCAGCAGACCCCAGCGGGAGAGCTCAGATACGCAGTATTTT
CDR3aa: CASRPQRESSDTQYF

j_gene: TRBJ1-2
d_gene: TRBD1
abundance: -
v_gene: TRBV9
CDR3nt: TGTGCCAGCAGCCCAGGGACAGTAGCTGGCTACACCTTC
CDR3aa: CASSPGTVAGYTF

j_gene: TRBJ2-7
d_gene: TRBD1
abundance: -
v_gene: TRBV7-3
CDR3nt: TGTGCCAGCAGCCGGGGACAGGGCTACGAGCAGTACTTC
CDR3aa: CASSRGQGYEQYF

j_gene: TRBJ2-5
d_gene: TRBD2
abundance: -
v_gene: TRBV10-3
CDR3nt: TGTGCCATCAGCCCGGGACTAGCGCAAGAGACCCAGTACTTC
CDR3aa: CAISPGLAQETQYF